This T cell receptor (beta chain) comes out of a study of blood T cells in healthy people across ages. Study-wide findings and caveats: Any changes in expanded clonotypes were possibly confounded, as donor CMV status remained unknown. The study found more naive CD4+ cells and higher diversity in long-lived than aged donors.

The use of a sample-barcoded 5' primer and a J-beta primer mix characterized a second PCR of 7 to 11 cycles. TCRdb passed the 5' RACE reads through MiXCR, listing each CDR3 protein once. The sample comprises approximately 1.5 million distinct CDR3 sequences, 30% to 35% of which are singletons, and about 11% rests with the top ten. The CDR3 has 16 residues. Germline V gives CDR1 MNHEY, CDR2 SVGAGI. Germline trimming cut 2 bases from V and 4 bases from J; bases unmatched to any gene: 7. About this clonotype itself: The antigen remains unidentified.

The source of this sequence is a woman younger than 45 in good health. This chain links TRBV6-5 with TRBJ2-1; 8 bases map to TRBD2. Source material: blood. In DNA form, the CDR3 reads TGTGCCAGCAGTTACACCCGAGTAGCGGGATACAATGAGCAGTTCTTC. Amino acids: CASSYTRVAGYNEQFF.